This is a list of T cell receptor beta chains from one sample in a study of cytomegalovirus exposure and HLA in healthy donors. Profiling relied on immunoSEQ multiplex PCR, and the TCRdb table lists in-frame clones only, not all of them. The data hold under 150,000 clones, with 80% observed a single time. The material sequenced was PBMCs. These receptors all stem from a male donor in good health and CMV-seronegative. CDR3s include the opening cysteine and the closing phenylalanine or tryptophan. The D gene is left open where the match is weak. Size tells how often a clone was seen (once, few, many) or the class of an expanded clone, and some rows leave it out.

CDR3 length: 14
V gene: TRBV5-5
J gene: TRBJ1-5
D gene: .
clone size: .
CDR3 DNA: TGTGCCAGCAGTCCTCCTCGTACAAATCAGCCCCAGCATTTT
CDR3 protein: CASSPPRTNQPQHF

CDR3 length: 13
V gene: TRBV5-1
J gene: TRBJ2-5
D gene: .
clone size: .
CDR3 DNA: TGCGCCAGCAGCGTGGGTCCACAAGAGACCCAGTACTTC
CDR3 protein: CASSVGPQETQYF

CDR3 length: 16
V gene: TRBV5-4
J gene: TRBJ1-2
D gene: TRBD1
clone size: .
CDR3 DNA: TGTGCCAGCAGCTTGGCACTGGGACAGGGGGAGTATGGCTACACCTTC
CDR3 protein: CASSLALGQGEYGYTF

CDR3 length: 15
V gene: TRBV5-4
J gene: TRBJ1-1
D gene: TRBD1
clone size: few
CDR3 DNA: TGTGCCAGCAGCCGGGACAGCTACATGAACACTGAAGCTTTCTTT
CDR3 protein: CASSRDSYMNTEAFF

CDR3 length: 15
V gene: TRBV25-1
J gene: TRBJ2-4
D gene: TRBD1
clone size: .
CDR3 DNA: TGTGCCAGCAGTGCCCCGACAGGGATGGGAGACATTCAGTACTTC
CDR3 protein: CASSAPTGMGDIQYF

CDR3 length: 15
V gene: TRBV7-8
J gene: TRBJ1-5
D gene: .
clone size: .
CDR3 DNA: TGTGCCAGCAGCCCTCGACAGATTAGCAATCAGCCCCAGCATTTT
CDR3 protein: CASSPRQISNQPQHF

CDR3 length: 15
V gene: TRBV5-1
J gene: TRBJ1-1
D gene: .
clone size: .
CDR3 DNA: TGCGCCAGCAGCAAGACAGGCCCGCTGAACACTGAAGCTTTCTTT
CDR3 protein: CASSKTGPLNTEAFF

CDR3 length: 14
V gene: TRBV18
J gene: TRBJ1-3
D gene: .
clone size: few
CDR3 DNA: TGTGCCAGCTCACCTACAGTCTCTGGAAACACCATATATTTT
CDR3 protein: CASSPTVSGNTIYF

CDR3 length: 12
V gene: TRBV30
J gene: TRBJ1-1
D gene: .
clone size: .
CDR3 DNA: TGTGCCTGGAGTCCACAGGGACGGGAAGCTTTCTTT
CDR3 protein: CAWSPQGREAFF

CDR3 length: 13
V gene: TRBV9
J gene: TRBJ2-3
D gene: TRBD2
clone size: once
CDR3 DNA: TGTGCCAGCAGCGGACTAGCGGGGCTTACGCAGTATTTT
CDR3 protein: CASSGLAGLTQYF

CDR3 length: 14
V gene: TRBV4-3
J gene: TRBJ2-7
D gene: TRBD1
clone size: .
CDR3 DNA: TGCGCCAGCAGCCCTCGACAGGGAAGAGGAGAGCAGTACTTC
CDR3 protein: CASSPRQGRGEQYF

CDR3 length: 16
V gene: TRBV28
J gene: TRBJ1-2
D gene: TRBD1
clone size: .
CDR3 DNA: TGTGCCAGCAGTACGGACAGGGGGCTGTGGGACTATGGCTACACCTTC
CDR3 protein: CASSTDRGLWDYGYTF

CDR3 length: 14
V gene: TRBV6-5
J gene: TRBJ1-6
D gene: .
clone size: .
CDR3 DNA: TGTGCCAGCACTCAGGGGTACTATAATTCACCCCTCCACTTT
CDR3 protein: CASTQGYYNSPLHF

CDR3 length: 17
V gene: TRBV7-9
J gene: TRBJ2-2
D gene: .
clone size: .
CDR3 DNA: TGTGCCAGCAGCGAGCGACCGGGACACGTGTATCACGGGGAGCTGTTTTTT
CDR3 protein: CASSERPGHVYHGELFF

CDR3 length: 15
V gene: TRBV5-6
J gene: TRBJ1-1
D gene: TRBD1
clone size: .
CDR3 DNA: TGTGCCAGCAGCCCTTGGACAGGGGCGAGGACTGAAGCTTTCTTT
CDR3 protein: CASSPWTGARTEAFF

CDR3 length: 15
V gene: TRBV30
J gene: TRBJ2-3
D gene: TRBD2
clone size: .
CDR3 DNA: TGTGCCTGGGGGGCGGGTAGCGGGAGCACAGATACGCAGTATTTT
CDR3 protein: CAWGAGSGSTDTQYF

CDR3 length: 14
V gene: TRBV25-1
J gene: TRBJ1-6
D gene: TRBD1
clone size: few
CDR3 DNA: TGTGCCAGCAGTGCCACAGGGGGTGGTTCACCCCTCCACTTT
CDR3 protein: CASSATGGGSPLHF

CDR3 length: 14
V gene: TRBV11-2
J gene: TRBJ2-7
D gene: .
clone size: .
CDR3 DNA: TGTGCCAGTTCGGAGAGGGAACCCCCCTACGAGCAGTACTTC
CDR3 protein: CASSEREPPYEQYF

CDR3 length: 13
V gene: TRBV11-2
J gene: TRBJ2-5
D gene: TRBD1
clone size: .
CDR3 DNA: TGTGCCAGCCGACAACAGGGGTACGAGACCCAGTACTTC
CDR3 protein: CASRQQGYETQYF

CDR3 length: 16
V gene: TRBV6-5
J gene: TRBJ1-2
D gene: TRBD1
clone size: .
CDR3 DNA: TGTGCCAGCAGTTACTTAACCGGACAGGGATTCTATGGCTACACCTTC
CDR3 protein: CASSYLTGQGFYGYTF

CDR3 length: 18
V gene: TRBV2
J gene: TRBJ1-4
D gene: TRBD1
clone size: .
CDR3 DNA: TGTGCCAGCGGGAGACAGGGGTCGGTCACAGGAACTAATGAAAAACTGTTTTTT
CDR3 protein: CASGRQGSVTGTNEKLFF

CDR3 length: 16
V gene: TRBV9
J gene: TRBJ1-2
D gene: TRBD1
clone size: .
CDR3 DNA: TGTGCCAGCAGCGTAACGGGACAGGACCCCAACTATGGCTACACCTTC
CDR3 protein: CASSVTGQDPNYGYTF

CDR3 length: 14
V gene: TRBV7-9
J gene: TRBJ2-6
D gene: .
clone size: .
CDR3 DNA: TGTGCCAGCACCCCCGAGGAGGGGGCCAACGTCCTGACTTTC
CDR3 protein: CASTPEEGANVLTF

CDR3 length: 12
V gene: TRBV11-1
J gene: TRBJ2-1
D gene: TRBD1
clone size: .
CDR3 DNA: TGTGCCAGCAGCTTAGAGGGACAGGGGGAGTTCTTC
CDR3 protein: CASSLEGQGEFF

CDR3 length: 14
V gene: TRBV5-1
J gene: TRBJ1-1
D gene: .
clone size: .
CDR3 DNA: TGCGCCAGCAGCTCTGGGACTTTGGGCGCTGAAGCTTTCTTT
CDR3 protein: CASSSGTLGAEAFF

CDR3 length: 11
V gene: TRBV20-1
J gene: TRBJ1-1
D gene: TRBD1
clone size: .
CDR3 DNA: TGCAGTGCTAGAAGGGACAGTGAAGCTTTCTTT
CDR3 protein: CSARRDSEAFF

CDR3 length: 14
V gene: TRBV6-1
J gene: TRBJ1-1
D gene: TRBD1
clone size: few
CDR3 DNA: TGTGCCAGTTCCCGGCGGGACAGAGACACTGAAGCTTTCTTT
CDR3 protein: CASSRRDRDTEAFF

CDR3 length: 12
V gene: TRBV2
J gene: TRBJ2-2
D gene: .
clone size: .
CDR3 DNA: TGTGCCAGCAGGGGGGGGCCCGGGGAGCTGTTTTTT
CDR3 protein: CASRGGPGELFF

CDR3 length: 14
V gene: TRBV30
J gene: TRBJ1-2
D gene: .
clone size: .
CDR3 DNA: TGTGCCTGGAGTAAGGACAGTGGGGGCTATGGCTACACCTTC
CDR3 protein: CAWSKDSGGYGYTF

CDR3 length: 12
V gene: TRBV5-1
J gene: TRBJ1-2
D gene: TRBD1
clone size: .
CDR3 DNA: TGCGCCAGCAGCTTGGATTATACAGGGGAGACCTTC
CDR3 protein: CASSLDYTGETF

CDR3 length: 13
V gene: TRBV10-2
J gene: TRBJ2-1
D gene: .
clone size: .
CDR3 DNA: TGCGCCACCGCTACAGGGAACTACAATGAGCAGTTCTTC
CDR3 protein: CATATGNYNEQFF

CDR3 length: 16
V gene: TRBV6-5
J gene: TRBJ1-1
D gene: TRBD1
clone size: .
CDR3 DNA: TGTGCCAGCAGTTACCCATCGACAGGGGCGGCTACTGAAGCTTTCTTT
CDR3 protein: CASSYPSTGAATEAFF

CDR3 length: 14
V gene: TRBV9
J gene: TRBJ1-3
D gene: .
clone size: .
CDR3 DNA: TGTGCCAGCAGCCCTGCGAACTCTGGAAACACCATATATTTT
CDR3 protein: CASSPANSGNTIYF

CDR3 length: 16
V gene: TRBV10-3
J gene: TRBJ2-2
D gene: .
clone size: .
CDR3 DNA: TGTGCCATCAGTGAGACGAGGGCTAGCCCCTCCGGGGAGCTGTTTTTT
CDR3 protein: CAISETRASPSGELFF

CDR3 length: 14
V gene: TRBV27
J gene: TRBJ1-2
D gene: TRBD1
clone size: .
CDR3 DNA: TGTGCCAGCAGTTTGGACAGGGATAACTATGGCTACACCTTC
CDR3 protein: CASSLDRDNYGYTF

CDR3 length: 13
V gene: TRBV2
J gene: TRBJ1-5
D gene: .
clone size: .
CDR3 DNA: TGTGCCAGTTCTACAGGGCCCGGCCAGCCCCAGCATTTT
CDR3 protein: CASSTGPGQPQHF

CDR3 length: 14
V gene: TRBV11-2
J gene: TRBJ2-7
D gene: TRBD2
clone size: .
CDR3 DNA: TGTGCCAGCAGCGGGACTAGCGGGGGGTACGAGCAGTACTTC
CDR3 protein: CASSGTSGGYEQYF

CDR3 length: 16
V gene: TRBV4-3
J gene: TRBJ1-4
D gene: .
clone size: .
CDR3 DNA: TGCGCCAGCAGCCAAGAACTCAGGGTGTCTCATGAAAAACTGTTTTTT
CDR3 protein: CASSQELRVSHEKLFF

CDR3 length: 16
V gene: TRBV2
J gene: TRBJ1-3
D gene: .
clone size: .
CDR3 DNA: TGTGCCAGCAGTGAGGGAAGGACAGTCTCTGGAAACACCATATATTTT
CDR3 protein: CASSEGRTVSGNTIYF

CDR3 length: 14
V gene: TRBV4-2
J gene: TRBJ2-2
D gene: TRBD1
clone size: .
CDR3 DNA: TGTGCCAGTACCGGGACAGGGGGTTCCGGGGAGCTGTTTTTT
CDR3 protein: CASTGTGGSGELFF

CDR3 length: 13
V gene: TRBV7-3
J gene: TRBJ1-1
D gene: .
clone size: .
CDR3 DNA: TGTGCCAGCAGCCTTCACATGAATACTGAAGCTTTCTTT
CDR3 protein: CASSLHMNTEAFF

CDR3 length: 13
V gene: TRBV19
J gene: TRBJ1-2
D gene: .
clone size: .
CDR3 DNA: TGTGCCAGTCGGGATTCATGGAGCTATGGCTACACCTTC
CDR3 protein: CASRDSWSYGYTF

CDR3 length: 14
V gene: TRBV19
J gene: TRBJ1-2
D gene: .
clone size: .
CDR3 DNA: TGTGCCAGTAGAGGGACAAGAACTAACTATGGCTACACCTTC
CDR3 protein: CASRGTRTNYGYTF

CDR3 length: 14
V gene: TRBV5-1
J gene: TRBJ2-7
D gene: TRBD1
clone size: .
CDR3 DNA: TGCGCCAGCAGCTTTTCCCGGGACAGCTACGAGCAGTACTTC
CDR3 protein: CASSFSRDSYEQYF

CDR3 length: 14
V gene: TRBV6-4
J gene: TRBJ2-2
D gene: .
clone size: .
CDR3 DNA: TGTGCCAGCAGTGAGAAGGGGGACACCGGGGAGCTGTTTTTT
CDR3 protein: CASSEKGDTGELFF

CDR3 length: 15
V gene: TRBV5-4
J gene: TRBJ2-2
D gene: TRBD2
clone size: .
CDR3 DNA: TGTGCCAGCAGGGTCGGGGGGGTGACCACCGGGGAGCTGTTTTTT
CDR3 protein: CASRVGGVTTGELFF

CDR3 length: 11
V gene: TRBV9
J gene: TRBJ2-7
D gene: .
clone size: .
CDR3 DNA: TGTGCCAGCAGCCCTCTCTACGAGCAGTACTTC
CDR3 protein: CASSPLYEQYF

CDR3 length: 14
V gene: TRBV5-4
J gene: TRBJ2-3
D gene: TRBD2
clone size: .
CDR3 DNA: TGTGCCAGCAGCTTCACCGCGGGGGCAGATACGCAGTATTTT
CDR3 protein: CASSFTAGADTQYF

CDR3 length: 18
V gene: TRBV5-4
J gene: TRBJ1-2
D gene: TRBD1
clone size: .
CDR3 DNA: TGTGCCAGCAGCTCCCCCAGTTTAGGACAGGGACAAGGCGGGGGCTACACCTTC
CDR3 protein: CASSSPSLGQGQGGGYTF

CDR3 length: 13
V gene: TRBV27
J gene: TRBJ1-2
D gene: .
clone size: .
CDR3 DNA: TGTGCCAGCTACCATCCTCTATTAAATGGCTACACCTTC
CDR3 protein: CASYHPLLNGYTF

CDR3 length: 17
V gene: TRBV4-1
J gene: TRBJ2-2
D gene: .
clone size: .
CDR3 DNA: TGCGCCAGCAGCCAAGGAATGGGCCGGAGGGGCCCCGGGGAGCTGTTTTTT
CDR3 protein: CASSQGMGRRGPGELFF

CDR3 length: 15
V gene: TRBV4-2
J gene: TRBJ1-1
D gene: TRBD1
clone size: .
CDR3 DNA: TGTGCCAGCAGCCAAGCCGGGACAGAGAACACTGAAGCTTTCTTT
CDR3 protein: CASSQAGTENTEAFF

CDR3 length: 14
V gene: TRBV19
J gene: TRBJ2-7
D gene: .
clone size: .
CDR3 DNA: TGTGCCAGTAGTACAAGAACAGGGTACGAAGAGCAGTACTTC
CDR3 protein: CASSTRTGYEEQYF

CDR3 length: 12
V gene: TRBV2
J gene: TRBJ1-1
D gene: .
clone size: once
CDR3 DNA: TGTGCCAGCAGTGTCCCAGAGGTTGAAGCTTTCTTT
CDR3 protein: CASSVPEVEAFF

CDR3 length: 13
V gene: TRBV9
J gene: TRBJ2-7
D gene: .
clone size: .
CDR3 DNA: TGTGCCAGCAGCGTACGGGACACCTACGAGCAGTACTTC
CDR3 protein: CASSVRDTYEQYF